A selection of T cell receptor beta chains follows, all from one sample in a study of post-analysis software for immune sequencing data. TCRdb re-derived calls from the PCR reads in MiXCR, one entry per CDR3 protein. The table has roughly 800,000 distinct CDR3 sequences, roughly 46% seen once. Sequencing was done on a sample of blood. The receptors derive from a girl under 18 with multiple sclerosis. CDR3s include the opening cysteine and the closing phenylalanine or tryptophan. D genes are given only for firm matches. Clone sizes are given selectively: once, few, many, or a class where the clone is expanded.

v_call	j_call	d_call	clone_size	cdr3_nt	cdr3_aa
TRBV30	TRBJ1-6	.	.	TGTGCCTGGAGTGGGTCAACAGGTGGAGGTTCACCCCTCCACTTT	CAWSGSTGGGSPLHF
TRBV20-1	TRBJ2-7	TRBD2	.	TGCAGTGCTAGATCTCCTAGCGGAAAATACTACGAGCAGTACTTC	CSARSPSGKYYEQYF
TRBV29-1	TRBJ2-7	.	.	TGCAGCGTAGCCGGGGGCGCCTACGAGCAGTACTTC	CSVAGGAYEQYF
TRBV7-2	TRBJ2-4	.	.	TGTGCCAGCAGCTTAGACCTCCAAGACATTCAGTACTTC	CASSLDLQDIQYF
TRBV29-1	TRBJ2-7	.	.	TGCAGCGTTGAAGAGGACACCTCCTACGAGCAGTACTTC	CSVEEDTSYEQYF
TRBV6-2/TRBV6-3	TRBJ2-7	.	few	TGTGCGGCCCGACCGGTTTACGAGCAGTACTTC	CAARPVYEQYF
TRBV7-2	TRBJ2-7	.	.	TGTGCCAGCAGCTTAGTGGGACGGAACTCCTACGAGCAGTACTTC	CASSLVGRNSYEQYF
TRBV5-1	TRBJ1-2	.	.	TGCGCCAGCAGCGAGGACCTCGGACACGGTGGCTACACCTTC	CASSEDLGHGGYTF
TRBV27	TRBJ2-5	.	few	TGTGCCAGCAGTCCAGGGGGGGTTATGGAGACCCAGTACTTC	CASSPGGVMETQYF
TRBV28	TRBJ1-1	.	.	TGTGCCAGCAGTCCCCCCCAGGGAGTCACTGAAGCTTTCTTT	CASSPPQGVTEAFF
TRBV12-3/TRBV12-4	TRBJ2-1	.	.	TGTGCCAGCCTCCCCGGGGAGCTATCGAATGAGCAGTTCTTC	CASLPGELSNEQFF
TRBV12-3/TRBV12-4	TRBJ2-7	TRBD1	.	TGTGCCAGCAGGGGACAGGGAATTTCCTACGAGCAGTACTTC	CASRGQGISYEQYF
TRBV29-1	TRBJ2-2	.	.	TGCAGCGTTGAAGATCGCGGGTCCGGGGAGCTGTTTTTT	CSVEDRGSGELFF
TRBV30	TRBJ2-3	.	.	TGTGCCTGGAAGAGAGGTGGCACAGATACGCAGTATTTT	CAWKRGGTDTQYF
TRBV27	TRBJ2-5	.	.	TGTGCCAGCAGTTTACGGCACAGGGTGGGCGAGACCCAGTACTTC	CASSLRHRVGETQYF
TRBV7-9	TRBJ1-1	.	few	TGTGCCAGCAGCTCATCGTTGAACACTGAAGCTTTCTTT	CASSSSLNTEAFF
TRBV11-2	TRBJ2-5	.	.	TGTGCCAGCAGCTTAGATATCAGGATACAAGAGACCCAGTACTTC	CASSLDIRIQETQYF
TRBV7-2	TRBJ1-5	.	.	TGTGCCAGCAGCTTAGTAGGTGGGGATTATAGCAATCAGCCCCAGCATTTT	CASSLVGGDYSNQPQHF
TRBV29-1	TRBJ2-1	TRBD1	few	TGCAGCGTTGAAGATCCCCCGGACAGGGGATTCTACAATGAGCAGTTCTTC	CSVEDPPDRGFYNEQFF
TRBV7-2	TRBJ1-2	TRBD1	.	TGTGCCAGCAGCCTGCATGGGACAGGGATCCAGGGTGGCTACACCTTC	CASSLHGTGIQGGYTF